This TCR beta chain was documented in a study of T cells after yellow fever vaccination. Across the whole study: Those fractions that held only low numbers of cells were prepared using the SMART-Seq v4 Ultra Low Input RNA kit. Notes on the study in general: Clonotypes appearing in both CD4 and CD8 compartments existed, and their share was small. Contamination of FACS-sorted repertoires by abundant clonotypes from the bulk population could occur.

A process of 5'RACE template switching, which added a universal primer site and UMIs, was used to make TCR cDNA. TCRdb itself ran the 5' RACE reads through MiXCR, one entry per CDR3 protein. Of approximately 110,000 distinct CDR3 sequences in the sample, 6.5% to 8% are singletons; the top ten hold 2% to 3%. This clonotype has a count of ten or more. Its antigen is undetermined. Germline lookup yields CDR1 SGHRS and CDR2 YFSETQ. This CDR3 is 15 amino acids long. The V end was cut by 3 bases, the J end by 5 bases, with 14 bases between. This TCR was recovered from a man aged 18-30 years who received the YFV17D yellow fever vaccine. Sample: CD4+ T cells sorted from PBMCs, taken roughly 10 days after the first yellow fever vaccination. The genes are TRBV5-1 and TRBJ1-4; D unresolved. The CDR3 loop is CASSSVRTGNEKLFF. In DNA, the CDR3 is TGCGCCAGCAGCTCCGTCCGGACCGGGAATGAAAAACTGTTTTTT.